This TCR beta chain emerged from a study of chemoradiotherapy in HPV16-positive cancers. Germline trimming cut 5 bases from V and 6 bases from J; bases unmatched to any gene: 6. The germline gives CDR1 MNHEY, CDR2 SVGAGI. The CDR3 has 13 residues. The data were produced by immunoSEQ multiplex PCR, yet TCRdb's version contains in-frame clones alone and is incomplete. The sample lists approximately 15,000 clones; more than 60% were seen once. Details on this clone: Antigen specificity is unknown.

Samples were taken several times over chemoradiotherapy. Findings and caveats of the study: Only a couple of HPV16-positive patients supplied the functional HPV-specificity definition.

The source is a human donor with HPV-associated anogenital cancer. This material was collected from a patient who underwent chemoradiotherapy. V and J are TRBV6-5 and TRBJ1-1; TRBD1 matches 7 bases. This CDR3 is CASSLDRAAEAFF. In nucleotides, the CDR3 is TGTGCCAGCAGTCTCGACAGGGCCGCTGAAGCTTTCTTT.